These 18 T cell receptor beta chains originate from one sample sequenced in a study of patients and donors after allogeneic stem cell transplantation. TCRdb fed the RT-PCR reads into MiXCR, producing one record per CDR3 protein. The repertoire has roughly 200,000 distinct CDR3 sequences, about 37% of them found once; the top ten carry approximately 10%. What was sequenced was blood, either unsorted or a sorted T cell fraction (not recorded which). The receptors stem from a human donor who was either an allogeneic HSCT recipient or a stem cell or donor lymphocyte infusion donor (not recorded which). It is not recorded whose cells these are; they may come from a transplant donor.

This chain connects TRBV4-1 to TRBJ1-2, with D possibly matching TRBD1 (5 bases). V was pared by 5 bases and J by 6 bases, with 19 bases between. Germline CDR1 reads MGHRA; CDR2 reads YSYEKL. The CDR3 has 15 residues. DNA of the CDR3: TGCGCCAGCAGCTACCGACAGAAGGAACGGGATGGCTACACCTTC. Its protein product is CASSYRQKERDGYTF.

DNA for the CDR3: TGCGCCAGCAGCAAACACAGGGGCAACTATGGCTACACCTTC. Its translation is CASSKHRGNYGYTF. This chain links TRBV4-3 with TRBJ1-2, with 7 positions matching TRBD1. This CDR3 has 14 residues. Trimming took 5 bases from V and 2 from J; bases not matched to a gene: 5. CDR1 is LGHNA, CDR2 YSLEER, per germline.

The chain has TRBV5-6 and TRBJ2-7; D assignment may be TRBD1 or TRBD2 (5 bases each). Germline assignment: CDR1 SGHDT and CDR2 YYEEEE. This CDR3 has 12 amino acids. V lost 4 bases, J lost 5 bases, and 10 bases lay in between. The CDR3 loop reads CASSTGTHEQYF. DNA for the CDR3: TGTGCCAGCAGCACCGGGACCCACGAGCAGTACTTC.

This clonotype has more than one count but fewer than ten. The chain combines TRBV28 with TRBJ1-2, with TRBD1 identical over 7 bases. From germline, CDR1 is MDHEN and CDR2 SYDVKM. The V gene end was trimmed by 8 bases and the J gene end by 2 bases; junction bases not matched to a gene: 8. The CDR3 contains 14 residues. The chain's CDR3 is CASAHRGQNYGYTF. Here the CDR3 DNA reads TGTGCCAGCGCCCACAGGGGACAAAACTATGGCTACACCTTC.

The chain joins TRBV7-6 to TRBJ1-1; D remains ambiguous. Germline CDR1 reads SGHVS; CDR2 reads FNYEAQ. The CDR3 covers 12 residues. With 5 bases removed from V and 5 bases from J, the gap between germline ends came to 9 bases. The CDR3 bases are TGTGCCAGCAGCACAGCCGGGACTGAAGCTTTCTTT. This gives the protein CASSTAGTEAFF.

CDR3 bases: TGCGCCAGCAGCTTGGGGCAGGCAACTGGAGATGAGCAGTTCTTC. This sequence encodes CASSLGQATGDEQFF. The chain recombines TRBV5-1 with TRBJ2-1; unclear D gene. There are 15 residues in the CDR3. Germline CDR1 SGHRS, CDR2 YFSETQ. Trimming removed 0 bases at V and 8 bases at J, with 15 bases between.

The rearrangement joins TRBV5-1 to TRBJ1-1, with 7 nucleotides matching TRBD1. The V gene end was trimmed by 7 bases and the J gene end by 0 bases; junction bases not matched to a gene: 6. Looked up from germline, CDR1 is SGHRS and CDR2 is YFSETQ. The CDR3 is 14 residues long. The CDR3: CASRTGAVNTEAFF. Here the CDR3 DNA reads TGCGCCAGCCGCACAGGGGCCGTGAACACTGAAGCTTTCTTT.

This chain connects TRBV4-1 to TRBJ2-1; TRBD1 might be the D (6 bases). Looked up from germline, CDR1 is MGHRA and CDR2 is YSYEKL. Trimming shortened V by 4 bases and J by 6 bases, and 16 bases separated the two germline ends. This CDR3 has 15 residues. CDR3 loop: CASSLWTDRFNEQFF. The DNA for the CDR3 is TGCGCCAGCAGCCTATGGACAGACAGGTTCAATGAGCAGTTCTTC.

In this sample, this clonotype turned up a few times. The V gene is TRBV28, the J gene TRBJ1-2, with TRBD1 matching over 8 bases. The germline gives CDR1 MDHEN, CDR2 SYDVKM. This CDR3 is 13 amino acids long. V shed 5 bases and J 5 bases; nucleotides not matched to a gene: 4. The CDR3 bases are TGTGCCAGCAGTAGACAGGGGCCGTATGGCTACACCTTC. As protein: CASSRQGPYGYTF.

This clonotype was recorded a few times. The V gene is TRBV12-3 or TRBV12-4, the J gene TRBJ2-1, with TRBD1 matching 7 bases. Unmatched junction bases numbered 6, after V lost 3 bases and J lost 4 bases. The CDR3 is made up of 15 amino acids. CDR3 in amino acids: CASSLGRGKYNEQFF. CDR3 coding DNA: TGTGCCAGCAGTTTGGGCAGGGGGAAATACAATGAGCAGTTCTTC.

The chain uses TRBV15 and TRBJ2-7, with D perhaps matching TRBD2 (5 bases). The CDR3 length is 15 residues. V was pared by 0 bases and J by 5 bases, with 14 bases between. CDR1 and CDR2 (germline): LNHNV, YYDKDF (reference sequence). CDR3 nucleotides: TGTGCCACCAGCAGAGATTCGTCGGGGAGTCACGAGCAGTACTTC. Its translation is CATSRDSSGSHEQYF.

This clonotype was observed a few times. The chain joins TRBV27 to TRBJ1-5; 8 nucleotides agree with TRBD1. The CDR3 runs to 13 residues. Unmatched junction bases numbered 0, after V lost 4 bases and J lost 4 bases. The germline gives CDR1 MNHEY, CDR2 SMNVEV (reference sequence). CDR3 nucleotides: TGTGCCAGCAGTTGGGACAGGAATCAGCCCCAGCATTTT. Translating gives CASSWDRNQPQHF.

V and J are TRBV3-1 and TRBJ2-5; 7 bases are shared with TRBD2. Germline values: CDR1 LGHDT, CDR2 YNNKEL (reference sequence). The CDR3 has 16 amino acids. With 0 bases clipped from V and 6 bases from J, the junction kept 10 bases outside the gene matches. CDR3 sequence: CASSQDFSASGQTQYF. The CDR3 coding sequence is TGTGCCAGCAGCCAAGATTTCTCGGCTAGCGGACAGACCCAGTACTTC.

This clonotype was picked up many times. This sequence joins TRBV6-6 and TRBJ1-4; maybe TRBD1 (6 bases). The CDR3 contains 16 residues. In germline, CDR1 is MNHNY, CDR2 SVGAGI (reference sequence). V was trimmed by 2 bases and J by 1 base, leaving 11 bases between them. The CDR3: CASSYGAGETNEKLFF. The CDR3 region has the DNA TGTGCCAGCAGTTACGGGGCAGGGGAAACTAATGAAAAACTGTTTTTT.

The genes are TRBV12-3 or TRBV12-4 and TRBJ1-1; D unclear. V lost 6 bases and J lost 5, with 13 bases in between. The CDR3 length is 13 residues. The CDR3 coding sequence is TGTGCCAGCAGCGGACCTTCTGGGACTGAAGCTTTCTTT. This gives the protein CASSGPSGTEAFF.

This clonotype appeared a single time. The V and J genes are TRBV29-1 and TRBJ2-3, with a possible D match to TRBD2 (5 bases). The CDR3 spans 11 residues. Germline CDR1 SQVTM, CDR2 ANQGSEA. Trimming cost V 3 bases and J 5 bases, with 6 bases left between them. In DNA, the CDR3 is TGCAGCGTTGATCGGGGAGATACGCAGTATTTT. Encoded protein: CSVDRGDTQYF.

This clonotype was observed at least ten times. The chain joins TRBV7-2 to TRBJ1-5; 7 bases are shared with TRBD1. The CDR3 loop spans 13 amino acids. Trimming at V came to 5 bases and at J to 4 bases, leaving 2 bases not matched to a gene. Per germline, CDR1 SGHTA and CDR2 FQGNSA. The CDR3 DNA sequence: TGTGCCAGCAGCGGGGACAGAAATCAGCCCCAGCATTTT. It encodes CASSGDRNQPQHF. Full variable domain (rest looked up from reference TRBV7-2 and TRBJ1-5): GAGVSQSPSNKVTEKGKDVELRCDPISGHTALYWYRQSLGQGLEFLIYFQGNSAPDKSGLPSDRFSAERTGGSVSTLTIQRTQQEDSAVYLCASSGDRNQPQHFGDGTRLSIL.

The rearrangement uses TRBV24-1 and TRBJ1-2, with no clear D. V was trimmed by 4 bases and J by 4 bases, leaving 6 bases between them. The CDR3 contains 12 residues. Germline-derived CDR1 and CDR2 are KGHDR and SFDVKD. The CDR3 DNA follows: TGTGCCACCAGTGACCCGGGCTATGGCTACACCTTC. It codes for CATSDPGYGYTF.